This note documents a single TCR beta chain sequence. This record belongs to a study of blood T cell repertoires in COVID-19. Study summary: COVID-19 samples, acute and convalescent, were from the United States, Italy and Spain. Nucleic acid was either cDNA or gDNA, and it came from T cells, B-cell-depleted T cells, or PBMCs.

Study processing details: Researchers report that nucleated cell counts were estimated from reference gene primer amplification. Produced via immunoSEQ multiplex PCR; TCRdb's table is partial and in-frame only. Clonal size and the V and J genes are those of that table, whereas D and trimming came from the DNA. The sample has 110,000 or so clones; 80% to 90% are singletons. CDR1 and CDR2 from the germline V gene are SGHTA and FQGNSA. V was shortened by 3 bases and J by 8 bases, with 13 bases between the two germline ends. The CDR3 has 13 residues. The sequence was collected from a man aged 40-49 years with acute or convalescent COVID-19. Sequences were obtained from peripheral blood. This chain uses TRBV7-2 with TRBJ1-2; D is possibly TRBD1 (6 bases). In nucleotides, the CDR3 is TGTGCCAGCAGCTTCATGGGGGCGGAAGGCTACACCTTC. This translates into CASSFMGAEGYTF.